The 15 T cell receptor beta chains in this list originate from one sample, sequenced in a study of early T cells in non-severe SARS-CoV-2 infection. Each CDR3 protein gets one entry after TCRdb re-called the 5' RACE reads with MiXCR. The sample has some 30,000 distinct CDR3 sequences, roughly 4.7% seen once. The sequencing sample was made of whole blood. These receptors all stem from an adult who was a healthcare worker with PCR-confirmed SARS-CoV-2 infection or an uninfected control (not recorded which).

This clonotype came up many times. The chain carries TRBV11-1 and TRBJ2-7; possible D gene TRBD2, 6 bases. The CDR3 is 16 amino acids. Trimming removed 5 bases from V and 3 bases from J, with 20 bases in between. CDR1 is SGHAT and CDR2 is FQDESV in the germline V gene (reference sequence). CDR3 region: CASSPSRAAGVYEQYF. As DNA, the CDR3 is TGTGCCAGCAGCCCATCCCGGGCAGCGGGCGTCTACGAGCAGTACTTC.

There are a few counts of this clonotype. The J gene is TRBJ2-1, the V gene TRBV7-9; D remains unclear. CDR1 and CDR2 (germline): SEHNR, FQNEAQ (reference sequence). V was shortened by 3 bases and J by 3 bases, with 12 bases between the two germline ends. The CDR3 contains 15 residues. The DNA for the CDR3 is TGTGCCAGCAGCTTTCCTAGGACGAACTACAATGAGCAGTTCTTC. Translating it yields CASSFPRTNYNEQFF. The whole variable domain, remainder taken from reference TRBV7-9 and TRBJ2-1, is DTGVSQNPRHKITKRGQNVTFRCDPISEHNRLYWYRQTLGQGPEFLTYFQNEAQLEKSRLLSDRFSAERPKGSFSTLEIQRTEQGDSAMYLCASSFPRTNYNEQFFGPGTRLTVL.

This clonotype was seen repeatedly, ten times or more. CDR3 coding DNA: TGTGCCAGCAGCGTAGTGGGGACAGTTGAAGCTTTCTTT. Encoded protein: CASSVVGTVEAFF. The chain couples TRBV9 to TRBJ1-1; 7 nucleotides line up with TRBD1. In germline, CDR1 is SGDLS, CDR2 YYNGEE. The length of the CDR3 is 13 residues. V gave up 0 bases and J gave up 7 bases; unmatched junction bases: 3.

The sample holds many counts of this clonotype. This chain uses TRBV10-1 with TRBJ1-1; D gene ambiguous. V lost 3 bases and J lost 0, with 14 bases in between. The CDR3 is 16 amino acids. From germline, CDR1 is WNHNN and CDR2 SYGVQD (reference sequence). The CDR3 reads CASSEKDGKMNTEAFF. The CDR3, as DNA: TGCGCCAGCAGTGAAAAGGACGGAAAAATGAACACTGAAGCTTTCTTT.

The J gene is TRBJ1-4, the V gene TRBV12-3 or TRBV12-4, with D possibly TRBD1 on 5 matching bases. This CDR3 contains 15 residues. V was shortened by 5 bases and J by 7 bases, with 17 bases between the two germline ends. The CDR3 loop is CASSQTQGVGEKLFF. The CDR3 DNA sequence: TGTGCCAGCAGTCAAACACAAGGGGTGGGTGAAAAACTGTTTTTT.

The chain combines TRBV7-3 with TRBJ2-7, with D perhaps matching TRBD1 (5 bases). There are 13 residues in the CDR3. V was cut by 5 bases and J by 5 bases, with 13 bases left in between. Germline CDR1 reads SGHTA; CDR2 reads FQGTGA. CDR3 protein: CASSLGQDNEQYF. Written as DNA, the CDR3 is TGTGCCAGCAGCCTCGGGCAGGACAACGAGCAGTACTTC. Combining the CDR3 with reference TRBV7-3 and TRBJ2-7 gives the whole variable domain GAGVSQTPSNKVTEKGKYVELRCDPISGHTALYWYRQSLGQGPEFLIYFQGTGAADDSGLPNDRFFAVRPEGSVSTLKIQRTERGDSAVYLCASSLGQDNEQYFGPGTRLTVT.

This clonotype came up many times. This chain connects TRBV11-3 to TRBJ2-1, with 12 positions matching TRBD2. Germline loops: CDR1 SGHNT, CDR2 YENEEA. The CDR3 runs 15 residues. V was pared by 4 bases and J by 7 bases, with 5 bases of the junction left unmatched. The CDR3 here is CASSSRLAGVNEQFF. In DNA form, the CDR3 reads TGTGCCAGCAGCTCCCGACTAGCGGGAGTGAATGAGCAGTTCTTC.

The chain couples TRBV2 to TRBJ2-3, with a weak D call TRBD2 (6 bases). Germline assignment: CDR1 SNHLY and CDR2 FYNNEI. This CDR3 is built from 15 residues. The V end was cut by 5 bases, the J end by 4 bases, with 16 bases between. In nucleotides, the CDR3 is TGTGCCAGCAGTCTCAGCGGACTATACGCAGATACGCAGTATTTT. It specifies CASSLSGLYADTQYF.

This clonotype has only a few counts. The DNA of the CDR3 is TGTGCCAGCAGCCCCACCGGGGCCTTAGCCAAAAACATTCAGTACTTC. This sequence encodes CASSPTGALAKNIQYF. The V and J genes are TRBV28 and TRBJ2-4; perhaps D is TRBD1 or TRBD2 (5 bases each). Germline-derived CDR1 and CDR2 are MDHEN and SYDVKM. V lost 6 bases, J lost 0 bases, and 15 bases lay in between. This CDR3 is 16 amino acids long.

This clonotype has only a few counts. V and J are TRBV2 and TRBJ1-1; D unresolved. Trimming pared 8 bases from V and 2 bases from J, leaving 12 bases between. Germline V gives CDR1 SNHLY, CDR2 FYNNEI. The CDR3 is 13 amino acids. CDR3 region: CASGSDFNTEAFF. The CDR3 DNA reads TGTGCCAGCGGCTCTGATTTCAACACTGAAGCTTTCTTT.

Worth noting for this clonotype: This clone may be a read error of a much larger clone one base away. The V gene is TRBV7-6, the J gene TRBJ2-1, with 8 positions matching TRBD2. Germline values: CDR1 SGHVS, CDR2 FNYEAQ. CDR3 length equals 16 residues. The junction had 13 bases not matched to a gene; V was cut back by 5 bases and J by 7 bases. CDR3 DNA sequence: TGTGCCAGCAGCCCGGGACTAGAGGGAGGGGGAAATGAGCAGTTCTTC. Amino acids: CASSPGLEGGGNEQFF. The variable domain in full, with the rest retrieved from reference TRBV7-6 and TRBJ2-1, is GAGVSQSPRYKVTKRGQDVALRCDPISGHVSLYWYRQALGQGPEFLTYFNYEAQQDKSGLPNDRFSAERPEGSISTLTIQRTEQRDSAMYRCASSPGLEGGGNEQFFGPGTRLTVL.

This clonotype has ten or more counts. The gene calls are TRBV6-4 and TRBJ2-1, with D perhaps matching TRBD2 (6 bases). V gave up 2 bases and J gave up 2 bases, with 22 bases separating them. The CDR3 runs 19 residues. Germline-derived CDR1 and CDR2 are MRHNA and SNTAGT. The CDR3 DNA is TGTGCCAGCAGTGACACCCCCCCTAAGTCCGGGAGCGCCTACAATGAGCAGTTCTTC. Translating gives CASSDTPPKSGSAYNEQFF.

This clonotype was seen at least ten times. This chain uses TRBV27 with TRBJ2-7; D possibly corresponds to TRBD2 (6 bases). V lost 11 bases and J lost 1, with 12 bases in between. The CDR3 loop spans 12 amino acids. CDR1 and CDR2 (germline): MNHEY, SMNVEV (reference sequence). The CDR3: CASIGGSYEQYF. DNA for the CDR3: TGTGCCTCGATCGGAGGGTCCTACGAGCAGTACTTC.

Many counts were recorded for this clonotype. The gene calls are TRBV7-8 and TRBJ2-1, with 7 bases matching TRBD2. From germline, CDR1 is SGHVS and CDR2 FQNEAQ. CDR3 length: 16 amino acids. V was pared by 6 bases and J by 0 bases, with 8 bases of the junction left unmatched. Written as DNA, the CDR3 is TGTGCCAGCAGTCGACCTAGCGGCAGCTCCTACAATGAGCAGTTCTTC. The encoded protein is CASSRPSGSSYNEQFF.

This clonotype was observed many times. This chain links TRBV18 with TRBJ2-5; unclear D gene. There are 13 residues in the CDR3. V was clipped by 1 base and J by 3 bases, with 6 bases between them. Looked up from germline, CDR1 is KGHSH and CDR2 is LQKENI. The CDR3 nucleotides read TGTGCCAGCTCACCACATTCGAAAGAGACCCAGTACTTC. This encodes CASSPHSKETQYF.